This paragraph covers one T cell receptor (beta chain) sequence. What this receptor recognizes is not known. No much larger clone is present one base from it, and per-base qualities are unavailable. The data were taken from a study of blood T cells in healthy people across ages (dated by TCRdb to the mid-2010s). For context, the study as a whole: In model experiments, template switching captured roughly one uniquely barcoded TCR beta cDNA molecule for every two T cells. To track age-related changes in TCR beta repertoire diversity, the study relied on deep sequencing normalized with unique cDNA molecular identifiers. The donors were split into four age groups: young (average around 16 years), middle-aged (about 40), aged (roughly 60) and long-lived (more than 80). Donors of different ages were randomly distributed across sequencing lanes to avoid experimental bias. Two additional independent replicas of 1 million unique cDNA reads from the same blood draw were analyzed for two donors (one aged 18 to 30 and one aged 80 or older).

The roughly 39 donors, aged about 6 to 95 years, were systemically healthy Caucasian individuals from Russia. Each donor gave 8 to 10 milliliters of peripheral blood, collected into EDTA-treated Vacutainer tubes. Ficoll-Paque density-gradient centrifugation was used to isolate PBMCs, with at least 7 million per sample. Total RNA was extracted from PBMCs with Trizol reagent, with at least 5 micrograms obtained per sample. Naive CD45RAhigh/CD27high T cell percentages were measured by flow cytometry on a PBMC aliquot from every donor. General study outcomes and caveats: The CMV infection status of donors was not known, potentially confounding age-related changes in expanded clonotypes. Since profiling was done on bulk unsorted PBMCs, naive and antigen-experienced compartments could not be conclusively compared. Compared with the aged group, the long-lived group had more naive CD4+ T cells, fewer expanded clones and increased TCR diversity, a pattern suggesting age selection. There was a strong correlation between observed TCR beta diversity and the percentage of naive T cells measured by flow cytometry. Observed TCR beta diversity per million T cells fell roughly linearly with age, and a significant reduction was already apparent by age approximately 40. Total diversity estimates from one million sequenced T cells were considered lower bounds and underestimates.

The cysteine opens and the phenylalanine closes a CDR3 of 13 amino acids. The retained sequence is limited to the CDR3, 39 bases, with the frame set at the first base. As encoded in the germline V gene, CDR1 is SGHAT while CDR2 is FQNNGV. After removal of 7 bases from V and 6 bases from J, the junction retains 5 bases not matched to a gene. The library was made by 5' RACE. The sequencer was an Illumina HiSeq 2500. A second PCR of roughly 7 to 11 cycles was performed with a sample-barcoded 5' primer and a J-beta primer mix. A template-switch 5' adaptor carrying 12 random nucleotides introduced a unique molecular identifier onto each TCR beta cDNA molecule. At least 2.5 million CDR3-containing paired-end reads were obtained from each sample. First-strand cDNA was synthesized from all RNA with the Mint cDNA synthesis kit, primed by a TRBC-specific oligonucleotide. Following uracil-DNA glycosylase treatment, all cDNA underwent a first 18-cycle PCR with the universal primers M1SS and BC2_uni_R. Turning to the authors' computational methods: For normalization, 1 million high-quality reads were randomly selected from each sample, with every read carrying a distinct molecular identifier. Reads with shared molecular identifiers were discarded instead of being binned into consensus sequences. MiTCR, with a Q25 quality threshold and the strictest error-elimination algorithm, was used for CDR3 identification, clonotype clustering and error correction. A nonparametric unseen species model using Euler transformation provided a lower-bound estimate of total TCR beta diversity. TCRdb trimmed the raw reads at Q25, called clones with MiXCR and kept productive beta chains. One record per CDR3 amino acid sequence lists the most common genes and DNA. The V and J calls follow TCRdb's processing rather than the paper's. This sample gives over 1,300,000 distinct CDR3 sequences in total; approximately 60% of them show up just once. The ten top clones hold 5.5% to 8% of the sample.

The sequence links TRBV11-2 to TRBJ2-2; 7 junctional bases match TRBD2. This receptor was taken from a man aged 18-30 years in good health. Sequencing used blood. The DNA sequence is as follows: TGTGCCAGCACCCCAGCGGGGCCCGGGGAGCTGTTTTTT. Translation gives CASTPAGPGELFF.